This T cell receptor (beta chain) was sequenced in a study of metastatic and nonmetastatic thyroid tumors. Across the whole study: Across peripheral blood and tumor or nodule tissue samples taken from malignant and benign thyroid patients, the repertoires were compared with one another.

This clone was detected once. Its target is not known. No treatment of any kind had been given to any patient before thyroid surgery. Study observations and caveats: The study reportedly found significantly higher TCR beta diversity in malignant thyroid tumors than benign nodules, in blood and tumor.

V lost 7 bases, J lost 7 bases, and 16 bases lay in between. Germline V gives CDR1 MGHDK, CDR2 SYGVNS. The CDR3 contains 13 residues. Study processing details: To classify distant metastasis in papillary thyroid cancer, a model was built from CDR3 differences across clinicopathological groups. TCRdb reassembled clones from the PCR reads with MiXCR. These V and J calls originate from TCRdb's pipeline instead of the authors' own analysis. The table has tens of thousands of clones, more than 20% seen once. The receptor's source is a male donor with papillary thyroid cancer or a benign thyroid nodule (not recorded which). Some clones in this sample may be carry-over from other donors' samples. Material for sequencing was blood. This rearrangement joins TRBV25-1 to TRBJ1-1; D ambiguous. CDR3 sequence reads: CASTVIANLEAFF. The CDR3 DNA reads TGTGCCAGCACCGTCATCGCTAACCTTGAAGCTTTCTTT.